This record looks at one T cell receptor beta chain sequence and its context. What it recognizes is unknown. The sample comes from a study of response to subunit inactivated influenza vaccine. Points from the study as a whole: Only a handful of new T cells, the authors suggested, are recruited with each seasonal influenza vaccination.

From the RT-PCR reads, TCRdb called clonotypes with MiXCR, one entry per CDR3 protein. The sample includes approximately 680,000 distinct CDR3 sequences, approximately 14% of them seen just once. V lost 8 bases, J lost 0 bases, and 9 bases lay in between. Germline lookup yields CDR1 KGHSH and CDR2 LQKENI. This CDR3 is 13 amino acids long. The starting material was PBMCs from blood, obtained 11 to 12 days after vaccination. The chain couples TRBV18 to TRBJ2-3, with D possibly being TRBD2 (7 bases). The sequence came from a man aged 45 to 65 who received an inactivated influenza vaccine. CDR3 amino acids: CASAGASTDTQYF. CDR3 nucleotides: TGTGCCAGCGCGGGGGCCAGCACAGATACGCAGTATTTT.